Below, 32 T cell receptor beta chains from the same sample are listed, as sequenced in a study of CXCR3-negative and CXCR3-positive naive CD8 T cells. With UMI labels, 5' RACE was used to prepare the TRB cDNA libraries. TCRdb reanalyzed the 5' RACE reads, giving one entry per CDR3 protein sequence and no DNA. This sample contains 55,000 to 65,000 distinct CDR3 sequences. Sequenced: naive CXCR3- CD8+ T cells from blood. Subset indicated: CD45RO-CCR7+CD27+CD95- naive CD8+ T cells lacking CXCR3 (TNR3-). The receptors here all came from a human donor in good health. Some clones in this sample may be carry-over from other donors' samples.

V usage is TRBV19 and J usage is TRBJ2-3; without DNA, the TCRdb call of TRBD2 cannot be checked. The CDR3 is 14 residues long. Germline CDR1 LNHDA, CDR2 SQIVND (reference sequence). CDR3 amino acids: CASSIGGGTDTQYF.

The CDR3 sequence is CASSQTPDPSGGAFVEQFF. This chain connects TRBV4-3 to TRBJ2-1; TCRdb picks TRBD2, but there is no DNA to check that call. The length of the CDR3 is 19 residues. Germline values: CDR1 LGHNA, CDR2 YSLEER.

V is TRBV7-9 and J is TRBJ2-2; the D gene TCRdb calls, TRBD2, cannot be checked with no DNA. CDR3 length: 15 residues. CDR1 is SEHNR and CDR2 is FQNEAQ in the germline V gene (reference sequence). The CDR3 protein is CASSFGLAGAGELFF. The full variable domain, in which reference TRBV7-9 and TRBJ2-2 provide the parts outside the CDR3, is DTGVSQNPRHKITKRGQNVTFRCDPISEHNRLYWYRQTLGQGPEFLTYFQNEAQLEKSRLLSDRFSAERPKGSFSTLEIQRTEQGDSAMYLCASSFGLAGAGELFFGEGSRLTVL.

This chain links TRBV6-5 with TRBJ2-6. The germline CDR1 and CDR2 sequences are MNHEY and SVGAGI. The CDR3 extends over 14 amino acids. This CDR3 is CASSYSGEANVLTF.

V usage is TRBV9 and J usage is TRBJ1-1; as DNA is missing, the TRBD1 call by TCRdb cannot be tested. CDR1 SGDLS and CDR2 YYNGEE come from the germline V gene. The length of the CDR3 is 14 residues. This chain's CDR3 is CASSLGTRNTEAFF.

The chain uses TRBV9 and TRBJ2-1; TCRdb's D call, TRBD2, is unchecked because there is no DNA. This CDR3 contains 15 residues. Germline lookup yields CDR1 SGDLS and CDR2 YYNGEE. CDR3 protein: CASASSKEGGNEQFF.

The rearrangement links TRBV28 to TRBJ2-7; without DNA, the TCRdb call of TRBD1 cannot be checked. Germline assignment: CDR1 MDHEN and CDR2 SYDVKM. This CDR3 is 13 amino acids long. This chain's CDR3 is CASSPQDSYEQYF.

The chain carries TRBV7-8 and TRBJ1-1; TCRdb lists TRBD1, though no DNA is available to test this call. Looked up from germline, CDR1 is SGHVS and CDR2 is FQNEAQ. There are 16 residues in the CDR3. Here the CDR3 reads CASSLWTAGVNTEAFF.

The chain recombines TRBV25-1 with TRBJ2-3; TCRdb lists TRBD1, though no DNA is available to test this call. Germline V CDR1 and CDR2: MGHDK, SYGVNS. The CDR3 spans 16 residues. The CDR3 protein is CASRDQGQGQTDTQYF.

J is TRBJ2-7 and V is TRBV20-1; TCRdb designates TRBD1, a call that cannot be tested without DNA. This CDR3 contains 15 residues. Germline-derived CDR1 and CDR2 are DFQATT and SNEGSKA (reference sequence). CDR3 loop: CSARDSGQPDYEQYF.

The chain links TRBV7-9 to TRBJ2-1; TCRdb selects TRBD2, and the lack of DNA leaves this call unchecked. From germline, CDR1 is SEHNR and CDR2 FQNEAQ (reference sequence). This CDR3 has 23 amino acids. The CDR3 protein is CASSSVVSSGGLVLPGFYNEQFF.

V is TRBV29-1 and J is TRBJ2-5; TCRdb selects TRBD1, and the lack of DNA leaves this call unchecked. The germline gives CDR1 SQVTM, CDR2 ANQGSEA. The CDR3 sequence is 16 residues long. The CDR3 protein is CSVEDRGLAYQETQYF.

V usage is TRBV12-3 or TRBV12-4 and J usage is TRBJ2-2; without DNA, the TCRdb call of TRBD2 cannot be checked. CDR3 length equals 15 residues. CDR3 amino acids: CASVATGENTGELFF.

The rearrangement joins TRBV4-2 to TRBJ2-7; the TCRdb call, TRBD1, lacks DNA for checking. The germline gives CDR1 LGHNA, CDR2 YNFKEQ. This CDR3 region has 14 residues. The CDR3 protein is CASSQSGETYEQYF.

Here the CDR3 reads CSVDSKYQETQYF. The J gene is TRBJ2-5, the V gene TRBV29-1. The CDR3 runs 13 residues. The V gene's germline CDR1 is SQVTM and CDR2 ANQGSEA.

CDR3: CASSLDSGIYEQYF. The rearrangement links TRBV5-1 to TRBJ2-7. Germline V gives CDR1 SGHRS, CDR2 YFSETQ. The CDR3 consists of 14 residues.

The CDR3: CASSLTGGNQPQHF. V is TRBV5-1 and J is TRBJ1-5; TCRdb outputs TRBD1, but without DNA this stays unchecked. Germline CDR1 reads SGHRS; CDR2 reads YFSETQ. The CDR3 is 14 amino acids.

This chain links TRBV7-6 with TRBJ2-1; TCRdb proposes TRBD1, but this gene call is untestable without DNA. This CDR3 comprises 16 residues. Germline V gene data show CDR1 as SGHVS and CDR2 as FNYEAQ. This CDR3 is CASTNPTGEEDNEQFF.

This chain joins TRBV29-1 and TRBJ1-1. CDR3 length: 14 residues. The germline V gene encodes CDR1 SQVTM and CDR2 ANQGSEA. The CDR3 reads CSVEEGWGATEAFF.

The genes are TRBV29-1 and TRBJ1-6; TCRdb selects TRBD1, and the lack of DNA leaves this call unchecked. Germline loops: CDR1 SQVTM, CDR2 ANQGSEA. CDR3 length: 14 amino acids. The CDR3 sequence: CSVLLTGEASPLHF. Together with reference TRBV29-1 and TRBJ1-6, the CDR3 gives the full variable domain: SAVISQKPSRDICQRGTSLTIQCQVDSQVTMMFWYRQQPGQSLTLIATANQGSEATYESGFVIDKFPISRPNLTFSTLTVSNMSPEDSSIYLCSVLLTGEASPLHFGNGTRLTVT.

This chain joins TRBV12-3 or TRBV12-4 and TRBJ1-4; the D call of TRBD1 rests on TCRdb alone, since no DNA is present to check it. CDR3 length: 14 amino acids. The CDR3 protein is CASSFHRGGEKLFF.

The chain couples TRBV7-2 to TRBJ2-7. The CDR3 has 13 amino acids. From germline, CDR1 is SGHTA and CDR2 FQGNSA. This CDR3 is CASSLPPSYEQYF. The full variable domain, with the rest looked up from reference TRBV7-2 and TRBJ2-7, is GAGVSQSPSNKVTEKGKDVELRCDPISGHTALYWYRQSLGQGLEFLIYFQGNSAPDKSGLPSDRFSAERTGGSVSTLTIQRTQQEDSAVYLCASSLPPSYEQYFGPGTRLTVT.

The CDR3 here is CSSPGLANYNEQFF. V usage is TRBV20-1 and J usage is TRBJ2-1; the D call of TRBD2 rests on TCRdb alone, since no DNA is present to check it. Germline V gene sequence: CDR1 DFQATT, CDR2 SNEGSKA (reference sequence). The CDR3 is made up of 14 amino acids.

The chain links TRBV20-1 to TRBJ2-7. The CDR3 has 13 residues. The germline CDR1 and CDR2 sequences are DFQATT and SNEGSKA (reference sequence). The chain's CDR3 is CSARRESSYEQYF.

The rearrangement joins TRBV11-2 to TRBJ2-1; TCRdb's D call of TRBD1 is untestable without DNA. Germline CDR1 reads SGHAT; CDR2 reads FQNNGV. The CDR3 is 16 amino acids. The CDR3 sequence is CASSLVRDATHNEQFF.

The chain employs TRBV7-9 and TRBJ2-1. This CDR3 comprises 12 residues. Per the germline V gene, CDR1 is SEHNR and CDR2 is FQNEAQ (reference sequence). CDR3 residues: CASSLGFYEQFF.

The CDR3 sequence: CASSPGTDFYGYTF. The chain combines TRBV5-4 with TRBJ1-2; TCRdb lists TRBD1, though no DNA is available to test this call. This CDR3 comprises 14 residues. CDR1 and CDR2 from the germline V gene are SGHNT and YYREEE (reference sequence).

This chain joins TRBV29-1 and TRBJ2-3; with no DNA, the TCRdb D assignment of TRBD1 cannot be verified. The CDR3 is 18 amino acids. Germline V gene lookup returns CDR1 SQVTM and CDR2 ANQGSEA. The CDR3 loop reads CSVEDSFPGRGGGDTQYF.

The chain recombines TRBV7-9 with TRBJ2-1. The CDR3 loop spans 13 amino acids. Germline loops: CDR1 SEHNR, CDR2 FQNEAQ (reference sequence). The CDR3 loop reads CASSLGKVNEQFF.

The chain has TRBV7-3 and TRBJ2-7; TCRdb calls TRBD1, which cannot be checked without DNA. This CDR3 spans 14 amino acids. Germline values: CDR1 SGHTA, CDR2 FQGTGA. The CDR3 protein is CASSPTGSPYEQYF. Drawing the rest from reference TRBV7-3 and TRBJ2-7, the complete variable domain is GAGVSQTPSNKVTEKGKYVELRCDPISGHTALYWYRQSLGQGPEFLIYFQGTGAADDSGLPNDRFFAVRPEGSVSTLKIQRTERGDSAVYLCASSPTGSPYEQYFGPGTRLTVT.

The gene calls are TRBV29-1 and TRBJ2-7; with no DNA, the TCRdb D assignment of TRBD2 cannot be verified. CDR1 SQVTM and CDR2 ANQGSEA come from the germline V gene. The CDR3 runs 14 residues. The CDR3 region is CSVEGLAGTYEQYF.

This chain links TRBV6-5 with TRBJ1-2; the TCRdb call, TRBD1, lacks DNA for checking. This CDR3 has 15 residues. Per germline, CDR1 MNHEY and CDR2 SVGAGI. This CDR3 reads CASSYSLEGVYGYTF.